A single T cell receptor beta chain is shown here with its context. The source of the sample is a study of blood T cell repertoires in COVID-19. At the level of the study: The analysed material was cDNA or gDNA that came from T cells, B-cell-depleted T cells, or PBMCs.

The germline V gene encodes CDR1 MGHDK and CDR2 SYGVNS. The CDR3 runs 15 residues. Deletions cut 6 bases from V and 5 bases from J, with 19 bases between. Sequencing was performed with immunoSEQ multiplex PCR; in TCRdb, only in-frame clones are kept and a portion is missing. Of under 250,000 clones listed, just under 90% are singletons. The rearrangement links TRBV25-1 to TRBJ1-1, with a tentative D call TRBD1 (5 bases). The source is a man aged 25-45 years with COVID-19, enrolled during active disease. The sequenced sample consisted of peripheral blood. The CDR3 DNA reads TGTGCCAGCAGACAAAACGATGGGGGGAGAACTGAAGCTTTCTTT. Its protein is CASRQNDGGRTEAFF.